Shown below are 26 T cell receptor beta chains from a single sample sequenced in a study of blood T cells in healthy people across ages. Sample-barcoded 5' priming and a J-beta primer mix drove a second PCR of about 7 to 11 cycles. Via MiXCR, TCRdb re-called the 5' RACE reads, giving one row per CDR3 protein. The table includes hundreds of thousands of distinct CDR3 sequences, 55% to 70% detected once. Sequencing input: blood. The receptors come from a young man in good health.

The chain recombines TRBV7-9 with TRBJ1-2; D call uncertain. The CDR3 sequence is 15 residues long. Trimming removed 1 base from V and 1 base from J, with 10 bases in between. Germline V gene sequence: CDR1 SEHNR, CDR2 FQNEAQ (reference sequence). The CDR3 nucleotides read TGTGCCAGCAGCTTAGGGGTGGCAGATAACTATGGCTACACCTTC. It yields the protein CASSLGVADNYGYTF.

There are a few counts of this clonotype. Compared with germline, one end of the junction differs, possibly owing to a read error. The chain combines TRBV7-2 with TRBJ1-4; D is unclear. The V gene's germline CDR1 is SGHTA and CDR2 FQGNSA. The length of the CDR3 is 15 residues. This CDR3 reads CASSLNLGHNEELFF. CDR3 nucleotide sequence: TGTGCCAGCAGCCTCAACTTGGGTCATAATGAAGAACTGTTTTTT.

The chain uses TRBV20-1 and TRBJ2-7, with 9 bases aligning to TRBD1. The CDR3 spans 14 residues. Germline V lookup: CDR1 DFQATT, CDR2 SNEGSKA (reference sequence). J gave up 2 bases and V 4 bases, and 6 bases lay outside the gene matches. As DNA, the CDR3 is TGCAGTGCTAAGGGGGGACAGGGTGCCTACGAGCAGTACTTC. The encoded protein is CSAKGGQGAYEQYF.

V gene TRBV21-1 combines with J gene TRBJ1-1; no DNA check was done on the table's D call, TRBD1. TRBV21-1 constitutes a pseudogene. This CDR3 is built from 14 residues. The chain's CDR3 is CASSMGGADTEAFF. In nucleotides, the CDR3 is TGTGCCAGCAGCATGGGGGGCGCAGACACTGAAGCTTTCTTT.

The DNA of the CDR3 is TGTGCCAGCATGGGGGGCCCTACCTACGAGCAGTACTTC. It encodes CASMGGPTYEQYF. V gene TRBV27 combines with J gene TRBJ2-5; D may match TRBD1 or TRBD2 (6 bases each). The DNA end is a closer match to TRBJ2-7, so the J assignment may be wrong. The CDR3 is 13 residues long. CDR1 is MNHEY, CDR2 SMNVEV, per germline (reference sequence).

The rearrangement joins TRBV5-1 to TRBJ2-5; D might be TRBD1 (6 bases). Looked up from germline, CDR1 is SGHRS and CDR2 is YFSETQ. This CDR3 is built from 12 residues. Deletions cut 5 bases from V and 5 bases from J, with 10 bases between. This CDR3 is CASSWTVETQYF. The DNA of the CDR3 is TGCGCCAGCAGTTGGACAGTCGAGACCCAGTACTTC.

The V gene is TRBV4-3, the J gene TRBJ1-6, with 7 bases fitting TRBD1. The CDR3 is 17 residues long. The germline gives CDR1 LGHNA, CDR2 YSLEER. With 0 bases clipped from V and 6 bases from J, the junction kept 8 bases outside the gene matches. The CDR3 nucleotides are TGCGCCAGCAGCCAAGACGCGACAGGGTTTGGTAATTCACCCCTCCACTTT. Its translation is CASSQDATGFGNSPLHF.

J is TRBJ2-7 and V is TRBV4-3; D is unclear. V shed 2 bases and J shed 4 bases, with 18 bases lying between them. This CDR3 is 16 amino acids long. Looked up from germline, CDR1 is LGHNA and CDR2 is YSLEER. CDR3 sequence (DNA): TGCGCCAGCAGCCAACCCCGTGAATGCGTACGATACGAGCAGTACTTC. Amino acid sequence: CASSQPRECVRYEQYF.

The chain has TRBV29-1 and TRBJ1-1; D gene uncertain. The length of the CDR3 is 12 residues. The V end lost 7 bases, the J end lost 0 bases, and 9 bases lay between the germline ends. The V gene's germline CDR1 is SQVTM and CDR2 ANQGSEA. The CDR3 here is CSGSTVNTEAFF. The DNA of the CDR3 is TGCAGCGGATCGACGGTGAACACTGAAGCTTTCTTT.

V is TRBV20-1 and J is TRBJ2-1, with 7 nucleotides matching TRBD2. Losses at the gene ends were 4 bases for V and 8 bases for J; bases not matched to a gene: 14. This CDR3 contains 15 residues. Germline V gives CDR1 DFQATT, CDR2 SNEGSKA (reference sequence). The CDR3 sequence is CSATRPGREWDEQFF. CDR3 nucleotides: TGCAGTGCTACCCGGCCCGGGCGGGAGTGGGATGAGCAGTTCTTC.

The rearrangement uses TRBV20-1 and TRBJ2-1; D perhaps matches TRBD2 (6 bases). Trimming took 1 base from V and 11 from J, leaving 15 bases between them. This CDR3 has 13 residues. Germline lookup yields CDR1 DFQATT and CDR2 SNEGSKA (reference sequence). The DNA of the CDR3 is TGCAGTGCTAGAGCGGAGGGAACCAGCAAGCAGTTCTTC. Translated, it gives CSARAEGTSKQFF.

This clonotype was seen a few times. The chain has TRBV28 and TRBJ2-7; 8 bases align to TRBD1. Trimming cost V 5 bases and J 4 bases; bases outside gene matches: 4. The germline CDR1 and CDR2 sequences are MDHEN and SYDVKM. This CDR3 has 13 amino acids. The CDR3 sequence is CASSTRQGYEQYF. CDR3 DNA sequence: TGTGCCAGCAGTACTCGACAGGGGTACGAGCAGTACTTC.

V usage is TRBV30 and J usage is TRBJ1-6; no clear D. V was pared by 4 bases and J by 6 bases, with 10 bases between. The CDR3 spans 13 residues. The germline gives CDR1 GTSNPN, CDR2 SVGIG (reference sequence). CDR3 DNA: TGTGCCTGGAAGGGCGAGGGTAATTCACCCCTCCACTTT. This translates into CAWKGEGNSPLHF.

V is TRBV6-6 and J is TRBJ2-7; D is possibly TRBD1 (5 bases). CDR1 and CDR2 from the germline V gene are MNHNY and SVGAGI (reference sequence). The CDR3 consists of 14 residues. V shed 4 bases and J shed 9 bases, with 19 bases lying between them. The CDR3 here is CASSSPFQGLGQYF. The DNA of the CDR3 is TGTGCCAGCAGTTCCCCTTTCCAGGGTTTAGGGCAGTACTTC.

V and J are TRBV12-3 or TRBV12-4 and TRBJ2-3; 7 bases match TRBD2. V gave up 6 bases and J gave up 6 bases; unmatched junction bases: 6. The CDR3 sequence is 13 residues long. Here the CDR3 DNA reads TGTGCCAGCAGAAACGGAGCGGGGGATACGCAGTATTTT. As protein: CASRNGAGDTQYF.

There are a few counts of this clonotype. J is TRBJ2-1 and V is TRBV7-2; D is unclear. The CDR3 is 14 residues long. Trimming removed 2 bases at V and 7 bases at J, with 12 bases between. Germline loops: CDR1 SGHTA, CDR2 FQGNSA. As DNA, the CDR3 is TGTGCCAGCAGCTTAAAGGGTTCAGTGAATGAGCAGTTCTTC. Amino acids: CASSLKGSVNEQFF.

V and J are TRBV7-9 and TRBJ1-2; possible D gene TRBD1, 5 bases. Trimming pared 6 bases from V and 4 bases from J, leaving 15 bases between. Germline V gene lookup returns CDR1 SEHNR and CDR2 FQNEAQ (reference sequence). The CDR3 runs 14 residues. CDR3 DNA: TGTGCCAGCAGGCCGACCGGGACTAGCTATGGCTACACCTTC. Residues: CASRPTGTSYGYTF. Supplemented by reference TRBV7-9 and TRBJ1-2, the full variable domain reads DTGVSQNPRHKITKRGQNVTFRCDPISEHNRLYWYRQTLGQGPEFLTYFQNEAQLEKSRLLSDRFSAERPKGSFSTLEIQRTEQGDSAMYLCASRPTGTSYGYTFGSGTRLTVV.

The V call is TRBV20-1, the J call TRBJ1-1; D ambiguous. Germline-derived CDR1 and CDR2 are DFQATT and SNEGSKA (reference sequence). The V end was cut by 6 bases, the J end by 1 base, with 9 bases between. This CDR3 comprises 12 residues. The DNA for the CDR3 is TGCAGTGCGTGGACTGGGAACACTGAAGCTTTCTTT. Its protein product is CSAWTGNTEAFF.

The chain carries TRBV7-2 and TRBJ1-2; weak D call: TRBD1 (6 bases). The CDR3 is 13 residues long. V was cut by 3 bases and J by 10 bases, with 15 bases left in between. Germline assignment: CDR1 SGHTA and CDR2 FQGNSA. The CDR3 spells CASSFTRTAPYTF. DNA for the CDR3: TGTGCCAGCAGCTTTACCCGGACAGCCCCCTACACCTTC. The variable domain in full, completed from reference TRBV7-2 and TRBJ1-2, reads GAGVSQSPSNKVTEKGKDVELRCDPISGHTALYWYRQSLGQGLEFLIYFQGNSAPDKSGLPSDRFSAERTGGSVSTLTIQRTQQEDSAVYLCASSFTRTAPYTFGSGTRLTVV.

Of note for this clonotype: The junction departs from germline at one end; a sequencing error may be responsible. The V gene is TRBV11-2, the J gene TRBJ2-7; D gene uncertain. Germline V gene lookup returns CDR1 SGHAT and CDR2 FQNNGV. CDR3 length: 13 amino acids. The CDR3 region is CASSLGSQYGQYF. The CDR3 nucleotides are TGTGCCAGCAGCTTAGGGTCGCAATACGGGCAGTACTTC.

The CDR3 DNA sequence: TGTGCCAGCAGTAACAGACAGTCCAGATACGAGCAGTACTTC. Translated: CASSNRQSRYEQYF. This chain joins TRBV12-3 or TRBV12-4 and TRBJ2-7; perhaps TRBD1 as D (5 bases). There are 14 residues in the CDR3. V gave up 5 bases and J gave up 4 bases, with 15 bases separating them.

The gene calls are TRBV7-8 and TRBJ2-4, with 10 positions matching TRBD2. Matching the DNA end better, TRBJ2-1 makes the J call doubtful. Germline loops: CDR1 SGHVS, CDR2 FQNEAQ. The CDR3 runs 15 residues. DNA for the CDR3: TGTGCCAGCAGCTTAGGGAGGACTAGCGGCTACGAGCAGTTCTTC. Protein product: CASSLGRTSGYEQFF.

The chain combines TRBV13 with TRBJ1-2; 8 nucleotides align to TRBD1. This CDR3 comprises 16 residues. V shed 5 bases, J shed 3 bases, and the junction held 11 bases outside the gene matches. Looked up from germline, CDR1 is PRHDT and CDR2 is FYEKMQ (reference sequence). For the CDR3, the DNA is TGTGCCAGCAGCAGAAAACACAGGGGGGAGGACTATGGCTACACCTTC. It yields the protein CASSRKHRGEDYGYTF.

The V call is TRBV11-2, the J call TRBJ2-1; D unclear. Germline V lookup: CDR1 SGHAT, CDR2 FQNNGV. The CDR3 loop spans 14 amino acids. V was cut by 5 bases and J by 5 bases, with 13 bases left in between. The CDR3 nucleotides read TGTGCCAGCAGCGCCCGCACCCGGGACAATGAGCAGTTCTTC. Translating gives CASSARTRDNEQFF.

This clonotype was seen once. The rearrangement joins TRBV3-1 to TRBJ2-5; the D call may be TRBD1 or TRBD2 (5 bases each). The V end was cut by 4 bases, the J end by 3 bases, with 24 bases between. Germline-derived CDR1 and CDR2 are LGHDT and YNNKEL (reference sequence). This CDR3 has 18 amino acids. CDR3 in amino acids: CASSRMGPGTSLKETQYF. Written as DNA, the CDR3 is TGTGCCAGCAGCCGAATGGGTCCCGGGACCTCATTGAAAGAGACCCAGTACTTC.

This clonotype was observed a few times. The chain recombines TRBV6-2 or TRBV6-3 with TRBJ2-7; D gene unclear. Trimming pared 5 bases from V and 6 bases from J, leaving 8 bases between. Germline assignment: CDR1 MNHEY and CDR2 SVGEGT. The length of the CDR3 is 11 residues. The chain's CDR3 is CASSGPSEQYF. CDR3 sequence (DNA): TGTGCCAGCAGTGGGCCCAGCGAGCAGTACTTC.